Sequencing of this TCR beta chain was carried out in a study of T cells in tumors after PD-1 blockade (dated by TCRdb to about 2019). Looking at the study overall: Prior checkpoint blockade, systemic immunosuppressant use, and recent radiotherapy or other anti-cancer therapy within 4 weeks were grounds for patient exclusion. To compare clonotypes in blood versus tumor, bulk TCR sequencing was run on 10 to 11 peripheral blood samples drawn from four or five patients. RECIST version 1.1 was used to evaluate clinical response. Treatment consisted of either cemiplimab 350 mg every 2 weeks or pembrolizumab 200 mg every 3 weeks. Using site-matched tumors from BCC or SCC patients sampled before and after anti-PD-1 therapy, the study carried out paired single-cell RNA and TCR sequencing. While on anti-PD-1 treatment, some of the patients also continued taking daily vismodegib 150 mg. Peripheral blood samples averaged around 120,000 TCR templates (range 24,679-257,772) and roughly 35,000 unique clonotypes. Results the study describes overall, beyond this receptor: Where the novel T cell clones came from was not identified, and possible sources could include lymphoid organs or rare unexpanded clones inside the tumor or in the tumor periphery. Roughly 38% of TCR clonotypes from the tumor were detected in blood, and certain novel exhausted tumor clones were present in blood collected before treatment, which suggests recruitment from the periphery.

Reading from cysteine to phenylalanine, the CDR3 counts 11 amino acids. Kept here is only the CDR3 DNA, which spans 33 bases and is read in frame from base 1. Taken from the germline V gene, the CDR1 and CDR2 loops are SGHTS and YDEGEE. Trimming costs V 5 bases and J 8 bases, and their ends lie 10 bases apart. Interpreted using the paper, the time point label stands for: before anti-PD-1 therapy. For bulk TCRbeta sequencing, genomic DNA was extracted from tumor biopsies or peripheral blood, and input amounts ranged from about 600 ng to 6,500 ng. All patients had histologically proven advanced or metastatic basal or squamous cell carcinoma and were poor candidates for surgical resection. The basal cell carcinoma cohort comprised 11 patients, of whom 8 had bulk tumor TCR sequencing. Deep TCRbeta sequencing was performed with the immunoSEQ platform. The authors' analysis ran thus. Only productive rearrangements were exported from the immunoSEQ Analyzer for downstream analysis. T cell phenotypes were assigned to bulk TCRbeta clonotypes by matching the clonotypes to single-cell RNA+TCR-seq clones with the same TCRbeta sequence. Clone enrichment in tumor was calculated as tumor frequency divided by PBMC frequency from bulk TCR sequencing. TCRs were grouped by GLIPH into specificity groups, defined as clusters of distinct TCRs likely recognizing common antigens via shared CDR3 motifs. TCRdb obtained this table from immuneACCESS and retained in-frame rearrangements with V and J assigned. These tables miss some clones; where compared with another copy, unresolved V genes account for less than half of the shortfall, and the remainder is unexplained. V and J calls and clone size are copied from that table; D and trimming were computed from the DNA. In all, the sample holds around 60,000 clones, and around 77% of those were seen once. The biggest ten clones account for roughly 13% of the sample.

This clone was observed a handful of times. The antigen this receptor binds is unknown. No per-base quality is available; no much larger clone lies one base away. Recombination linked TRBV5-8 to TRBJ1-1; the D gene cannot be named for sure. The sequenced sample was PBMCs, obtained before anti-PD-1 treatment. This clonotype was sampled from a human donor with basal cell carcinoma. The nucleotide sequence is TGTGCCAGCAGTCGGACCGTGGAAGCTTTCTTT. This translates into CASSRTVEAFF.